This T cell receptor beta chain was sequenced for a study of blood T cell repertoires in COVID-19. Study-wide background: PBMCs, B-cell-depleted T cells, or T cells provided the cDNA or gDNA that made up the material.

The CDR3 extends over 15 amino acids. Germline values: CDR1 LGHNT, CDR2 FRNRAP. The V segment lost 2 bases and the J segment 8 bases; nucleotides outside the gene matches: 8. Source study methods: For nucleated cells, counts were estimated from reference gene primer amplification. TCRdb's copy holds only in-frame clones and misses some; the assay was immunoSEQ multiplex PCR. The DNA was the basis for D and trimming; V, J and clone size are from that table. The sample records 250,000 to 300,000 clones, about 87% being singletons. Sequenced material: peripheral blood. This TCR came from a middle-aged woman who had recovered from COVID-19. The chain links TRBV12-5 to TRBJ2-1; TRBD1 matches at 8 bases. The CDR3 DNA is TGTGCTAGTGGTTTGACTAGGACAGGGACGGATGAGCAGTTCTTC. As protein: CASGLTRTGTDEQFF.